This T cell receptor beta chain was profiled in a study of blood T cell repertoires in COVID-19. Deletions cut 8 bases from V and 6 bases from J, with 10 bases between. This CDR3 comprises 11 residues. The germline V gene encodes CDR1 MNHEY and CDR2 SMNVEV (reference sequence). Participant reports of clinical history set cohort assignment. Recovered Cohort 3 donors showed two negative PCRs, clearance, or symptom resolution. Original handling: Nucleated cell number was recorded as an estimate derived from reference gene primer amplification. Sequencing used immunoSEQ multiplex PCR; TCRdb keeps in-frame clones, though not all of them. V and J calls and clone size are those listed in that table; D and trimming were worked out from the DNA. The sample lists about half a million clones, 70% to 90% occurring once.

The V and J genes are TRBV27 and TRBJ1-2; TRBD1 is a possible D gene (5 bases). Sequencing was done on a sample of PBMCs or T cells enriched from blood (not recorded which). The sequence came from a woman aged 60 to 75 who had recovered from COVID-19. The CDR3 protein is CASSGGDGYTF. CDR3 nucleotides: TGTGCCAGCTCGGGGGGGGATGGCTACACCTTC.